This paragraph reports one T cell receptor beta chain. Only a few counts were recorded for this clone. Its target antigen remains unknown. Base qualities are not recorded, but no much larger clone differs from it by a single base. V lost 8 bases and J lost 3 bases, and the count of bases not matched to a germline gene is 8. Taken from the germline V gene (reference sequence), the CDR1 and CDR2 loops are LNHDA and SQIVND. From cysteine to phenylalanine, the CDR3 is 14 amino acids long. The only DNA kept is the CDR3, 42 bases in frame from the first base. The collaborating institutions used their own protocols to collect whole blood in K2EDTA tubes. For TCRbeta analysis, collaborators shipped samples as frozen whole blood, isolated PBMCs, or DNA extracted from either of those sample types. This record comes from a study of blood T cell repertoires in COVID-19 (dated by TCRdb to the early 2020s). Background on the whole study: Samples from collaborators originated in the United States, Italy and Spain and spanned both the acute and convalescent phases of COVID-19. The prospective study material was composed of cDNA or gDNA derived from T cells, B-cell-depleted T cells, or PBMCs. Deeply sampled blood TCRbeta repertoires from subjects exposed to, actively infected with, or recovered from COVID-19 were included in the dataset. The repertoires were released in a freely available public database meant as a resource for research on the immune response to SARS-CoV-2. The samples were drawn from the first 160 participants of the ongoing ImmuneRACE study and from some 1,300 subjects provided by 6 global collaborators. Sample metadata almost always included a de-identified subject ID, COVID-19 status, age in years and sex. HLA class I and class II types, where available, came from metadata supplied by the sample provider rather than from assay-based typing. General conclusions and limits of the study: Clinical and demographic metadata were provided uncurated, with the amount varying by source and participant.

TCRbeta CDR3 regions were amplified from genomic DNA by means of the immunoSEQ Assay, a bias-controlled multiplex PCR. The paper's data handling went like this. Nucleated cell counts per sample were estimated from amplification of reference gene primers within the assay. Sequence reads were collapsed and filtered to measure the absolute abundance of every unique TCRbeta CDR3 rearrangement. For each sample, productive Simpson clonality was calculated by taking the square root of Simpson's diversity index across productive rearrangements. TCRdb took over this immuneACCESS table, retaining in-frame rearrangements with V and J assigned. Such tables are incomplete; in checked studies, under half of the missing clones stem from an unresolved V gene, and the remainder is unexplained. That table is the source of V, J and clone size, and D and trimming were worked out from the DNA. This sample holds fewer than 300,000 clones; over 75% were observed only once. Together, the top ten hold 8.6% of the sample.

The receptor comes from a human donor in a cohort sampled during active COVID-19. The material sequenced was peripheral blood. The V gene is TRBV19 and the J gene is TRBJ1-2; 8 of the junction bases match TRBD1. The DNA sequence reads TGTGCCAGTGGGGACAGGTCCTCATACTATGGCTACACCTTC. The resulting protein is CASGDRSSYYGYTF.